Listed here are 23 T cell receptor beta chains from one sample, sequenced in a study of vaccination and CD4 T cells after COVID-19. The treatment denotes: approximately 9-day PBMC culture with coronavirus spike peptide pools or control peptides (ViraFEST assay). These TCRs are of unknown antigen specificity. With the Oncomine TCR Beta short-read assay, DNA from cultured CD4+ T cells was sequenced. A single record per CDR3 protein comes from TCRdb applying MiXCR to the PCR reads. The table has 10,000 to 15,000 distinct CDR3 sequences, about two fifths seen once. The sample consisted of CD4+ T cells from blood, cultured in vitro, taken before SARS-CoV-2 vaccination. The receptors come from a human donor who had recovered from COVID-19.

This clonotype turned up a few times. This chain connects TRBV7-2 to TRBJ2-3, with 14 bases that match TRBD2. V dropped 5 bases and J dropped 5; count of bases not matched to a gene: 6. Germline V gives CDR1 SGHTA, CDR2 FQGNSA. The CDR3 has 16 residues. CDR3 sequence: CASSAMGLAGVDTQYF. The DNA for the CDR3 is TGTGCCAGCAGCGCGATGGGACTAGCGGGAGTAGATACGCAGTATTTT.

This clonotype was recorded a few times. The chain employs TRBV6-5 and TRBJ2-3; D call uncertain. Per germline, CDR1 MNHEY and CDR2 SVGAGI. The CDR3 is 11 residues long. The V end was cut by 4 bases, the J end by 7 bases, with 6 bases between. The CDR3 DNA follows: TGTGCCAGCAGTTCTCGTAATACGCAGTATTTT. Translated, it gives CASSSRNTQYF.

This clonotype was seen more than once but under ten times. The rearrangement links TRBV20-1 to TRBJ2-2, with 10 bases fitting TRBD2. The CDR3 totals 15 residues. Germline V gene lookup returns CDR1 DFQATT and CDR2 SNEGSKA (reference sequence). J lost 1 base, V lost 2 bases, and 1 base had no gene match. Here the CDR3 DNA reads TGCAGTGCTAGACGGACTAGCGGGAACACCGGGGAGCTGTTTTTT. This gives the protein CSARRTSGNTGELFF.

This clonotype was counted once. The rearrangement joins TRBV19 to TRBJ1-5; 8 positions agree with TRBD1. Germline loops: CDR1 LNHDA, CDR2 SQIVND (reference sequence). The CDR3 consists of 15 residues. The J segment lost 4 bases and the V segment lost 5 bases, leaving 7 bases of the junction unmatched. The CDR3 DNA sequence: TGTGCCAGTAGTCAAGACAGGGGCGAGAATCAGCCCCAGCATTTT. Protein sequence: CASSQDRGENQPQHF. Full variable domain (missing parts from reference TRBV19 and TRBJ1-5): DGGITQSPKYLFRKEGQNVTLSCEQNLNHDAMYWYRQDPGQGLRLIYYSQIVNDFQKGDIAEGYSVSREKKESFPLTVTSAQKNPTAFYLCASSQDRGENQPQHFGDGTRLSIL.

In its sample, this clonotype was seen a few times. The rearrangement joins TRBV24-1 to TRBJ2-3; a weak D match, TRBD1 (5 bases). The CDR3 runs to 14 residues. The V gene lost 5 bases and the J gene lost 6 bases, with 14 bases spanning the gap. Germline V gene sequence: CDR1 KGHDR, CDR2 SFDVKD. In DNA form, the CDR3 reads TGTGCCACCAGTGTAGCCTCGGCAGGGGATACGCAGTATTTT. Its translation is CATSVASAGDTQYF.

This chain joins TRBV12-3 or TRBV12-4 and TRBJ2-7, with TRBD2 matching over 12 bases. The CDR3 totals 16 residues. Unmatched junction bases numbered 11, after V lost 5 bases and J lost 6 bases. CDR3 coding DNA: TGTGCCAGCAGTAAGACTAGCGGGGGTCCCAACGCCGAGCAGTACTTC. Protein: CASSKTSGGPNAEQYF.

This clonotype was observed a handful of times. This chain links TRBV10-1 with TRBJ1-2; no clear D. Between the trimmed V and J ends, which lost 0 bases and 8 bases, there was a span of 19 bases. CDR1 WNHNN and CDR2 SYGVQD come from the germline V gene (reference sequence). CDR3 size: 16 residues. The DNA of the CDR3 is TGCGCCAGCAGTGAGTCGGACGGAGCATGGTATGAAGGCTACACCTTC. This gives the protein CASSESDGAWYEGYTF.

The chain combines TRBV20-1 with TRBJ2-7; D is undetermined. The CDR3 consists of 14 residues. V lost 3 bases to trimming and J lost 0 bases, with 12 bases between them. Germline V gene data show CDR1 as DFQATT and CDR2 as SNEGSKA (reference sequence). CDR3 region: CSARATSSSYEQYF. The CDR3 DNA reads as TGCAGTGCTAGGGCGACCTCAAGCTCCTACGAGCAGTACTTC.

The rearrangement links TRBV7-3 to TRBJ2-6; 7 bases align to TRBD2. CDR1 and CDR2 from the germline V gene are SGHTA and FQGTGA. The junction had 5 bases not matched to a gene; V was cut back by 4 bases and J by 5 bases. This CDR3 spans 15 amino acids. CDR3 nucleotides: TGTGCCAGCAGCTCCACGGGGGGTAGGGCCAACGTCCTGACTTTC. Translated: CASSSTGGRANVLTF. Looking up the rest from reference TRBV7-3 and TRBJ2-6 gives the full variable domain: GAGVSQTPSNKVTEKGKYVELRCDPISGHTALYWYRQSLGQGPEFLIYFQGTGAADDSGLPNDRFFAVRPEGSVSTLKIQRTERGDSAVYLCASSSTGGRANVLTFGAGSRLTVL.

The rearrangement joins TRBV7-2 to TRBJ2-5; possible D gene TRBD2, 7 bases. Trimming left V 4 bases short and J 9 bases short, with 21 bases between. Germline V lookup: CDR1 SGHTA, CDR2 FQGNSA. The CDR3 contains 15 residues. The CDR3 DNA is TGTGCCAGCAGCTCTCGTGGAGGGGGGGGGAGGGCCCAGTACTTC. Translated, it gives CASSSRGGGGRAQYF.

This clonotype showed up just a few times. The CDR3 sequence is CASSYDRRWNSPLHF. As DNA, the CDR3 is TGTGCCAGCAGTTACGATCGGCGTTGGAATTCACCCCTCCACTTT. The chain combines TRBV6-5 with TRBJ1-6; D is ambiguous. Trimming stripped 2 bases from V and 7 bases from J, with 12 bases between. This CDR3 contains 15 residues. The germline CDR1 and CDR2 sequences are MNHEY and SVGAGI.

This chain uses TRBV19 with TRBJ1-5; the D gene is possibly TRBD1 (5 bases). The CDR3 runs to 15 residues. Between the trimmed V and J ends, which lost 5 bases and 0 bases, there was a span of 11 bases. CDR1 and CDR2 (germline): LNHDA, SQIVND (reference sequence). CDR3 amino acids: CASSRQFLSNQPQHF. CDR3 nucleotides: TGTGCCAGTAGTCGACAGTTTCTTAGCAATCAGCCCCAGCATTTT.

The chain combines TRBV6-1 with TRBJ1-2; D is uncertain. The CDR3 totals 14 residues. Trimming took off 2 bases at V and 0 bases at J, with 7 bases between the two ends. Looked up from germline, CDR1 is MNHNS and CDR2 is SASEGT. In nucleotides, the CDR3 is TGTGCCAGCAGTGAACCCGCAGCTAACTATGGCTACACCTTC. It codes for CASSEPAANYGYTF.

The chain is built from TRBV15 and TRBJ2-3, with D perhaps assigned TRBD1 or TRBD2 (5 bases each). Germline CDR1 and CDR2: LNHNV and YYDKDF (reference sequence). The germline V and J ends were trimmed by 9 bases and 0 bases, with 10 bases remaining between them. The CDR3 has 13 amino acids. The CDR3 region is CATSRDSTDTQYF. The CDR3 bases are TGTGCCACTTCCCGGGACAGCACAGATACGCAGTATTTT.

This clonotype was detected once. This chain connects TRBV29-1 to TRBJ1-1; TRBD1 is a possible D gene (6 bases). The V end was cut by 6 bases, the J end by 11 bases, with 19 bases between. There are 12 residues in the CDR3. CDR1 and CDR2 (germline): SQVTM, ANQGSEA. The CDR3 protein is CSVARGGERAFF. CDR3 nucleotide sequence: TGCAGCGTCGCAAGGGGGGGGGAGAGGGCTTTCTTT.

The rearrangement uses TRBV29-1 and TRBJ1-1; TRBD1 matches at 7 bases. Germline V gene sequence: CDR1 SQVTM, CDR2 ANQGSEA. Trimming removed 6 bases from V and 4 bases from J; junction bases left unmatched: 14. The CDR3 runs 15 residues. The CDR3: CSVESIQGPGTEAFF. In DNA form, the CDR3 reads TGCAGCGTAGAATCAATACAGGGGCCCGGCACTGAAGCTTTCTTT.

The chain employs TRBV7-9 and TRBJ1-5; D remains unclear. The CDR3 sequence is 16 residues long. Germline V CDR1 and CDR2: SEHNR, FQNEAQ (reference sequence). The V and J ends lost 4 bases and 0 bases respectively, with 13 bases between them. CDR3 in DNA: TGTGCCAGCAGCTCTTCAGGCGCCCTTAGCAATCAGCCCCAGCATTTT. It encodes CASSSSGALSNQPQHF.

In its sample, this clonotype is medium-sized. The V and J genes are TRBV6-2 or TRBV6-3 and TRBJ2-7; D gene unclear. The germline gives CDR1 MNHEY, CDR2 SVGEGT. Trimming left V 2 bases short and J 5 bases short, with 13 bases between. The CDR3 is 14 residues long. The CDR3 region has the DNA TGTGCCAGCAGTTACGGCCCGGTTTTGAACGAGCAGTACTTC. Translating it yields CASSYGPVLNEQYF.

This clonotype was seen a handful of times. This chain connects TRBV5-4 to TRBJ2-5, with TRBD1 matching over 10 bases. In germline, CDR1 is SGHNT, CDR2 YYREEE (reference sequence). The V gene end was trimmed by 0 bases and the J gene end by 5 bases; junction bases not matched to a gene: 7. The CDR3 loop spans 16 amino acids. The CDR3 reads CASSLARTGGKETQYF. CDR3 nucleotide sequence: TGTGCCAGCAGCTTGGCCAGGACAGGGGGGAAGGAGACCCAGTACTTC. Together with reference TRBV5-4 and TRBJ2-5, the CDR3 gives the full variable domain: ETGVTQSPTHLIKTRGQQVTLRCSSQSGHNTVSWYQQALGQGPQFIFQYYREEENGRGNFPPRFSGLQFPNYSSELNVNALELDDSALYLCASSLARTGGKETQYFGPGTRLLVL.

The DNA of the CDR3 is TGCGCCAGCAGTCAATTGACGAGACAGGGCCCCCATGAGACCCAGTACTTC. Translating it yields CASSQLTRQGPHETQYF. This chain links TRBV23-1 with TRBJ2-5; 7 bases match TRBD1. TRBV23-1 is designated an ORF whose function remains uncertain. The ends lost 1 base at V and 5 bases at J; junction bases unmatched: 13. The CDR3 covers 17 residues.

The V and J genes are TRBV28 and TRBJ1-2; weak D call: TRBD1 (6 bases). The CDR3 has 14 residues. Germline V gene data show CDR1 as MDHEN and CDR2 as SYDVKM. The V end lost 3 bases, the J end lost 4 bases, and 12 bases lay between the germline ends. The CDR3, as DNA: TGTGCCAGCAGTTTCCCCGGACAGCCCTATGGCTACACCTTC. This gives the protein CASSFPGQPYGYTF.

The rearrangement links TRBV19 to TRBJ1-5; TRBD1 might be the D (5 bases). Germline V gene data show CDR1 as LNHDA and CDR2 as SQIVND (reference sequence). There are 14 residues in the CDR3. The germline V and J ends were trimmed by 3 bases and 5 bases, with 11 bases remaining between them. CDR3 nucleotides: TGTGCCAGTAGTATGTCTGGGACGTATCAGCCCCAGCATTTT. It translates to CASSMSGTYQPQHF.

This clonotype has a handful of counts. The chain is built from TRBV20-1 and TRBJ1-1, with D uncertain. The ends were cut back, 6 bases at V and 1 base at J, with 12 bases in the middle. This CDR3 is built from 13 residues. Germline lookup yields CDR1 DFQATT and CDR2 SNEGSKA (reference sequence). CDR3 sequence (DNA): TGCAGTGCCAGGACCAGGAGGAACACTGAAGCTTTCTTT. This sequence encodes CSARTRRNTEAFF.